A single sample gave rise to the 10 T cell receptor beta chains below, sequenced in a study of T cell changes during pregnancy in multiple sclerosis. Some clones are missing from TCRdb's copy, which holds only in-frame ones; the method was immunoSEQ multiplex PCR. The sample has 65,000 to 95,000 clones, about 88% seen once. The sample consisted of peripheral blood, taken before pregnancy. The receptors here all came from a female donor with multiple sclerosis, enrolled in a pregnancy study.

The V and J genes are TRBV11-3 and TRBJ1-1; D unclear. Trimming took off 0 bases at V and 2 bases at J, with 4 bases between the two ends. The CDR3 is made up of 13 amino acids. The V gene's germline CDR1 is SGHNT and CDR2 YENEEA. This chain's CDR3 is CASSLDFNTEAFF. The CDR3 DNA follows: TGTGCCAGCAGCTTAGACTTCAACACTGAAGCTTTCTTT. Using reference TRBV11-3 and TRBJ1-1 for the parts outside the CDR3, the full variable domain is EAGVVQSPRYKIIEKKQPVAFWCNPISGHNTLYWYLQNLGQGPELLIRYENEEAVDDSQLPKDRFSAERLKGVDSTLKIQPAELGDSAVYLCASSLDFNTEAFFGQGTRLTVV.

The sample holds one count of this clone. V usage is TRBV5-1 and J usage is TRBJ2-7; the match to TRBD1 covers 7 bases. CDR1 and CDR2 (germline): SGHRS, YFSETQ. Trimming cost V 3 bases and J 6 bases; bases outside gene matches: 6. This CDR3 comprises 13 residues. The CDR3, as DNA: TGCGCCAGCAGCTACCGGGACAGTGGCGAGCAGTACTTC. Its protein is CASSYRDSGEQYF.

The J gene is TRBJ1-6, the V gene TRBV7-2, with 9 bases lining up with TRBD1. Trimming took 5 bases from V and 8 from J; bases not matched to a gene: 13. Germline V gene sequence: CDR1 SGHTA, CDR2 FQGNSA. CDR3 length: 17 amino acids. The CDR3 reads CASSTRTQGAVDSPLHF. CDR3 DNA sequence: TGTGCCAGCAGCACCCGCACACAGGGGGCGGTCGATTCACCCCTCCACTTT.

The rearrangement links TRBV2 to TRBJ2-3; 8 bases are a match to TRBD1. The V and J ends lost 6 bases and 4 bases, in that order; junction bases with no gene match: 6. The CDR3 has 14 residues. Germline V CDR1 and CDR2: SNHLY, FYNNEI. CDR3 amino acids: CASSRQGLADTQYF. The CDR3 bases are TGTGCCAGCAGCCGACAGGGGTTGGCAGATACGCAGTATTTT.

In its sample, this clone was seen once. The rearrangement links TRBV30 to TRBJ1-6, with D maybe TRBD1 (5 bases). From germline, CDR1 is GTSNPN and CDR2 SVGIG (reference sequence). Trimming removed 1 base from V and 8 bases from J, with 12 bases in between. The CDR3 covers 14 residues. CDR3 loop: CAWSAGMNYSPLHF. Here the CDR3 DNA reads TGTGCCTGGAGTGCAGGGATGAATTATTCACCCCTCCACTTT.

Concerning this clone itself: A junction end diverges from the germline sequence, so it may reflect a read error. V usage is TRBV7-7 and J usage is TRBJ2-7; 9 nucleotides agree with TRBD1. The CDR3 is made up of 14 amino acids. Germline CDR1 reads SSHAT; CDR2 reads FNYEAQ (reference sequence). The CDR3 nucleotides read TGTGCTAGCAGCCTGACAGGGGGATTCGACGAGCAGTACTTC. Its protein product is CASSLTGGFDEQYF.

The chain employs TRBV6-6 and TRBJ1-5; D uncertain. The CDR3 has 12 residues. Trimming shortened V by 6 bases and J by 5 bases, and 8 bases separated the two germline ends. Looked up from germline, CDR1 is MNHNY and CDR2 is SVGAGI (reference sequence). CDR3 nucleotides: TGTGCCAGCAGCCCACTCGATCAGCCCCAGCATTTT. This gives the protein CASSPLDQPQHF.

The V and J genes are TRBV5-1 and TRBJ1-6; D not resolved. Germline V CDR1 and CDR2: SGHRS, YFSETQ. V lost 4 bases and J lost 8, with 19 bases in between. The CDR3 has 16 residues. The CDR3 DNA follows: TGCGCCAGCAGCCCTTCACCAACCATGGGAGATTCACCCCTCCACTTT. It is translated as CASSPSPTMGDSPLHF.

CDR3 DNA sequence: TGTGCCAGCAGCCCACTAGGGAGGCCCCAGCATTTT. Its translation is CASSPLGRPQHF. The chain employs TRBV7-4 and TRBJ1-5, with D hard to call. V lost 5 bases and J 9 bases, leaving 11 bases between the germline ends. The length of the CDR3 is 12 residues. CDR1 is SGHVT, CDR2 SQSDAQ, per germline.

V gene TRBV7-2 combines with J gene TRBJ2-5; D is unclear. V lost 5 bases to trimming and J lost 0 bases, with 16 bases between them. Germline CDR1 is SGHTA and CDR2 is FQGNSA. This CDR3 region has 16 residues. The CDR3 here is CASSPGAFRYQETQYF. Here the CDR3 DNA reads TGTGCCAGCAGCCCTGGCGCCTTCAGGTACCAAGAGACCCAGTACTTC.